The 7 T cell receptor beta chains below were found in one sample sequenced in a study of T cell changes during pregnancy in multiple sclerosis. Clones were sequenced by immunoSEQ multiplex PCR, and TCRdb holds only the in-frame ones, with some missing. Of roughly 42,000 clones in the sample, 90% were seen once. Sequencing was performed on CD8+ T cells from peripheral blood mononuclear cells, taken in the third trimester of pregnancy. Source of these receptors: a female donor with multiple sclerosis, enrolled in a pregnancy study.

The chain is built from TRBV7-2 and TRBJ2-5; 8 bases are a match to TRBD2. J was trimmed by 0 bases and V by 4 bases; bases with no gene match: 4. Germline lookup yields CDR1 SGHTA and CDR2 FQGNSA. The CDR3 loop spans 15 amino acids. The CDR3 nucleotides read TGTGCCAGCAGCTCGACGGGAGGGTACCAAGAGACCCAGTACTTC. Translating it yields CASSSTGGYQETQYF.

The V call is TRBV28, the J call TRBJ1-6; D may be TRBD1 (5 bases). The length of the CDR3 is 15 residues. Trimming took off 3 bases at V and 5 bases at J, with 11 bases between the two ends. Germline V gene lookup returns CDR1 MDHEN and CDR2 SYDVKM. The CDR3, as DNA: TGTGCCAGCAGTTTCGTCAGGGTCCATAATTCACCCCTCCACTTT. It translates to CASSFVRVHNSPLHF.

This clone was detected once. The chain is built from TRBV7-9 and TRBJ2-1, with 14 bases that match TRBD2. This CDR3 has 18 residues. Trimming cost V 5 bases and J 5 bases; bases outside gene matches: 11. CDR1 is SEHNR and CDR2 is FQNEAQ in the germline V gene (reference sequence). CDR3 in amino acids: CASSPKGTSGGLDNEQFF. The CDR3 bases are TGTGCCAGCAGCCCTAAAGGGACTAGCGGGGGTCTAGACAATGAGCAGTTCTTC.

The CDR3 reads CASVQLLGSGVDQETQYF. The CDR3 DNA reads as TGTGCCAGCGTCCAGCTGCTCGGGAGTGGTGTGGACCAAGAGACCCAGTACTTC. V is TRBV7-9 and J is TRBJ2-5; a weak D match, TRBD2 (6 bases). Germline-derived CDR1 and CDR2 are SEHNR and FQNEAQ (reference sequence). V lost 8 bases and J 0 bases, leaving 25 bases between the germline ends. CDR3 length equals 18 residues.

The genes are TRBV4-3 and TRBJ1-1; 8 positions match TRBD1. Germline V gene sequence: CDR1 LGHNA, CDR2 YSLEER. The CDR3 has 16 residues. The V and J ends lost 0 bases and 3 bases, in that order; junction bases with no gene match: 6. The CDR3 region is CASSQDRAGGYTEAFF. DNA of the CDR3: TGCGCCAGCAGCCAAGATCGGGCAGGGGGCTACACTGAAGCTTTCTTT.

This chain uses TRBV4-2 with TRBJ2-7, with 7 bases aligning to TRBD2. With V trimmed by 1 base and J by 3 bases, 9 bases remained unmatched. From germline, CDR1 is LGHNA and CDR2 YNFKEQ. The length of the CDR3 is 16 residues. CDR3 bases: TGTGCCAGCAGCCAAGGGGGTTCTCTAGCGGACTACGAGCAGTACTTC. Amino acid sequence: CASSQGGSLADYEQYF.

The CDR3: CASSPLSSGGYNEQFF. In DNA, the CDR3 is TGTGCCAGCAGTCCCCTTTCGAGCGGGGGCTACAATGAGCAGTTCTTC. The V and J genes are TRBV27 and TRBJ2-1; 8 positions match TRBD2. The CDR3 is 16 amino acids. Germline V gene lookup returns CDR1 MNHEY and CDR2 SMNVEV (reference sequence). V shed 5 bases, J shed 3 bases, and the junction held 9 bases outside the gene matches.